This T cell receptor beta chain is drawn from a study of blood T cell repertoires in COVID-19. Overall study: Spain, Italy and the United States supplied samples that represented acute and convalescent COVID-19. The cDNA or gDNA used as material had been derived from T cells, B-cell-depleted T cells, or PBMCs.

CDR1 is SGDLS, CDR2 YYNGEE, per germline. Trimming removed 3 bases from V and 3 bases from J, with 16 bases in between. CDR3 length: 15 residues. In the original workflow: Reference gene primer amplification gave nucleated cell count estimates. Using immunoSEQ multiplex PCR, the repertoire was profiled, and TCRdb retains in-frame clones only, with some absent. That table is the source of V, J and clone size, and D and trimming were worked out from the DNA. Of approximately 70,000 clones listed, about 90% are singletons. Specimen: peripheral blood. The rearrangement joins TRBV9 to TRBJ2-7; the D gene is possibly TRBD2 (5 bases). The TCR sequence derives from a human donor with active COVID-19. The donor label of this sample is uncertain. CDR3 sequence reads: CASSARFSAGYEQYF. The DNA of the CDR3 is TGTGCCAGCAGCGCTAGATTTTCGGCGGGCTACGAGCAGTACTTC. Supplemented by reference TRBV9 and TRBJ2-7, the full variable domain reads DSGVTQTPKHLITATGQRVTLRCSPRSGDLSVYWYQQSLDQGLQFLIQYYNGEERAKGNILERFSAQQFPDLHSELNLSSLELGDSALYFCASSARFSAGYEQYFGPGTRLTVT.